The clone carrying this T cell receptor beta chain was seen a few times. In the PCR, 60 Vbeta and 13 Jbeta primers were used. Method: immunoSEQ multiplex PCR; TCRdb's copy keeps in-frame clones and lacks some. Among under 200,000 clones listed, about 71% were seen once. The source of the sample is a study of cytomegalovirus exposure and HLA in healthy donors. Study details: A previous analysis identified 117 million unique TCR beta sequences derived from 180 million or so T cells.

This CDR3 comprises 12 residues. CDR1 is SNHLY, CDR2 FYNNEI, per germline. These donors, healthy bone marrow donors, were studied. There were likely unrecorded immune exposures, though donors were nominally healthy when sampled. J is TRBJ2-5 and V is TRBV2; D unclear. The J call may be in error: the DNA end matches TRBJ2-7 better. The material sequenced was PBMCs. The sequence came from a woman aged 35 to 49 in good health and CMV-seropositive. This chain's CDR3 is CASSVMRYEQYF. The CDR3 bases are TGTGCCAGCAGTGTGATGAGGTACGAGCAGTACTTC.